This entry lists 29 T cell receptor beta chains sequenced from one sample in a study of shared clonotypes between healthy human individuals. The assay was immunoSEQ multiplex PCR, and TCRdb's table has in-frame clones only and misses some. The data contain 470,000 or so clones, 70% to 80% of them singletons. The sample comprised PBMCs. The receptors derive from a woman in her thirties or forties in good health. Some clones in this sample may be carry-over from other donors' samples.

This chain joins TRBV30 and TRBJ1-4; D is uncertain. V lost 4 bases to trimming and J lost 7 bases, with 16 bases between them. The CDR3 contains 14 residues. Germline CDR1 reads GTSNPN; CDR2 reads SVGIG (reference sequence). The DNA for the CDR3 is TGTGCCTGGAATTCGTTAGAGGTCGGTGAAAAACTGTTTTTT. This encodes CAWNSLEVGEKLFF.

V gene TRBV5-1 combines with J gene TRBJ1-1; 7 nucleotides agree with TRBD1. The CDR3 is 15 residues long. Germline V gives CDR1 SGHRS, CDR2 YFSETQ. The junction had 13 bases not matched to a gene; V was cut back by 3 bases and J by 8 bases. The CDR3 sequence: CASSSTGEDWAEAFF. The CDR3 region has the DNA TGCGCCAGCAGCTCAACAGGGGAAGATTGGGCAGAAGCTTTCTTT.

This rearrangement joins TRBV11-2 to TRBJ2-3; 8 bases are shared with TRBD1. In germline, CDR1 is SGHAT, CDR2 FQNNGV. After removal of 5 bases from V and 4 bases from J, the junction contained 5 bases not matched to a gene. The CDR3 consists of 14 residues. The CDR3 reads CASSQDRVSDTQYF. In DNA, the CDR3 is TGTGCCAGCAGCCAGGACAGGGTCTCAGATACGCAGTATTTT.

The genes are TRBV29-1 and TRBJ2-3; D gene unclear. The ends were cut back, 6 bases at V and 5 bases at J, with 18 bases in the middle. There are 14 residues in the CDR3. The V gene's germline CDR1 is SQVTM and CDR2 ANQGSEA. In nucleotides, the CDR3 is TGCAGCGTAACCCCGGACCTTGGGGTAGATACGCAGTATTTT. Translating gives CSVTPDLGVDTQYF.

A few counts support this clone. The CDR3 spells CASSTGQGALSGYTF. CDR3 coding DNA: TGTGCCAGCAGCACCGGACAGGGGGCGTTGAGTGGCTACACCTTC. The chain carries TRBV5-4 and TRBJ1-2; TRBD1 matches at 11 bases. J was trimmed by 7 bases and V by 4 bases; bases with no gene match: 9. The CDR3 is made up of 15 amino acids. CDR1 is SGHNT and CDR2 is YYREEE in the germline V gene (reference sequence).

CDR3 nucleotides: TGCACCAGCAGCCGGTTGACTAGCGGGAGGGCCGGGGGTAGCGAGCAGTACTTC. Its translation is CTSSRLTSGRAGGSEQYF. The chain links TRBV1 to TRBJ2-7; TRBD2 is taken as the D call from the table, unchecked against the DNA. TRBV1 is a pseudogene segment. The CDR3 runs 18 residues.

The sample holds one count of this clone. The V and J genes are TRBV5-1 and TRBJ1-2; D is ambiguous. CDR3 length: 13 amino acids. With 4 bases removed from V and 1 base from J, the gap between germline ends came to 8 bases. Germline V lookup: CDR1 SGHRS, CDR2 YFSETQ. The CDR3, as DNA: TGCGCCAGCAGCCCCAGGAGTAACTATGGCTACACCTTC. It codes for CASSPRSNYGYTF.

This clone was observed a single time. The V and J genes are TRBV5-6 and TRBJ1-2; no clear D gene. Trimming took off 3 bases at V and 2 bases at J, with 5 bases between the two ends. Germline loops: CDR1 SGHDT, CDR2 YYEEEE. This CDR3 is 12 amino acids long. CDR3 amino acids: CASSSLNYGYTF. The CDR3 DNA sequence: TGTGCCAGCAGCTCGCTGAACTATGGCTACACCTTC.

This clone was observed a handful of times. V and J are TRBV11-1 and TRBJ1-4; perhaps TRBD1 as D (6 bases). Between the trimmed V and J ends, which lost 4 bases and 5 bases, there was a span of 11 bases. Germline V gives CDR1 SGHAT, CDR2 FQDESV (reference sequence). CDR3 size: 14 residues. CDR3 bases: TGTGCCAGCAGCTCCGGACAGTTGAATGAAAAACTGTTTTTT. Its protein product is CASSSGQLNEKLFF.

The V gene is TRBV28, the J gene TRBJ1-2; D is unclear. The CDR3 has 14 amino acids. The germline V and J ends were trimmed by 5 bases and 1 base, with 11 bases remaining between them. Germline V CDR1 and CDR2: MDHEN, SYDVKM. CDR3 in amino acids: CASSVDWVNYGYTF. In DNA, the CDR3 is TGTGCCAGCAGTGTAGACTGGGTTAACTATGGCTACACCTTC.

The rearrangement joins TRBV4-2 to TRBJ2-2; TRBD2 is a possible D gene (5 bases). V was shortened by 1 base and J by 2 bases, with 17 bases between the two germline ends. This CDR3 comprises 18 residues. Germline V CDR1 and CDR2: LGHNA, YNFKEQ. The CDR3, as DNA: TGTGCCAGCAGCCAAGCTCGGCGCGGGCATTTAAACACCGGGGAGCTGTTTTTT. It codes for CASSQARRGHLNTGELFF.

This clone has a single count. The V and J genes are TRBV7-3 and TRBJ2-1, with no clear D. The CDR3 spans 14 residues. The germline gives CDR1 SGHTA, CDR2 FQGTGA. Trimming cost V 2 bases and J 7 bases, with 12 bases left between them. DNA of the CDR3: TGTGCCAGCAGCTTAGATGTCACCATGAATGAGCAGTTCTTC. Residues: CASSLDVTMNEQFF. Full variable domain (rest looked up from reference TRBV7-3 and TRBJ2-1): GAGVSQTPSNKVTEKGKYVELRCDPISGHTALYWYRQSLGQGPEFLIYFQGTGAADDSGLPNDRFFAVRPEGSVSTLKIQRTERGDSAVYLCASSLDVTMNEQFFGPGTRLTVL.

This chain uses TRBV6-5 with TRBJ2-1, with D possibly being TRBD1 or TRBD2 (5 bases each). The CDR3 has 15 residues. The germline V gene has CDR1 MNHEY and CDR2 SVGAGI. The V end lost 4 bases, the J end lost 2 bases, and 12 bases lay between the germline ends. The CDR3 DNA is TGTGCCAGCAGTTCTCTCGGGGCCGCCTACAATGAGCAGTTCTTC. Its protein is CASSSLGAAYNEQFF.

About this clone itself: Within the sample, other DNA sequences also encode this same CDR3. The J gene is TRBJ1-2, the V gene TRBV27; D ambiguous. V dropped 6 bases and J dropped 4 bases, with 9 bases sitting between them. CDR3 length equals 12 residues. The germline gives CDR1 MNHEY, CDR2 SMNVEV (reference sequence). CDR3 residues: CASSPAGYGYTF. CDR3 nucleotide sequence: TGTGCCAGCAGCCCCGCTGGCTATGGCTACACCTTC.

This clone is labeled as medium-sized. Other DNA sequences from this sample encode an identical CDR3 as well. The chain couples TRBV11-2 to TRBJ2-7, with TRBD2 identical over 8 bases. The CDR3 has 15 amino acids. The V gene end was trimmed by 3 bases and the J gene end by 5 bases; junction bases not matched to a gene: 9. Germline CDR1 SGHAT, CDR2 FQNNGV. The CDR3 reads CASSFQTGTRNEQYF. CDR3 DNA sequence: TGTGCCAGCAGCTTTCAGACCGGGACTAGGAACGAGCAGTACTTC.

CDR3 in amino acids: CASSLEDRRDGYTF. The CDR3 DNA reads as TGCGCCAGCAGCTTGGAGGACAGGAGGGACGGCTACACCTTC. The chain combines TRBV5-1 with TRBJ1-2; 7 nucleotides agree with TRBD1. Germline CDR1 and CDR2: SGHRS and YFSETQ. J was trimmed by 8 bases and V by 0 bases; bases with no gene match: 7. The CDR3 consists of 14 residues. Together with reference TRBV5-1 and TRBJ1-2, the CDR3 gives the full variable domain: KAGVTQTPRYLIKTRGQQVTLSCSPISGHRSVSWYQQTPGQGLQFLFEYFSETQRNKGNFPGRFSGRQFSNSRSEMNVSTLELGDSALYLCASSLEDRRDGYTFGSGTRLTVV.

This chain uses TRBV19 with TRBJ2-1; 8 nucleotides align to TRBD2. CDR3 length: 16 amino acids. The V segment lost 3 bases and the J segment 7 bases; nucleotides outside the gene matches: 11. Germline-derived CDR1 and CDR2 are LNHDA and SQIVND (reference sequence). CDR3 nucleotides: TGTGCCAGTAGTATGGTCGGGAGGGCCGGGGCTAATGAGCAGTTCTTC. It encodes CASSMVGRAGANEQFF.

The chain employs TRBV11-2 and TRBJ2-5; tentatively, D is TRBD1 (5 bases). CDR3 length: 13 residues. Germline V CDR1 and CDR2: SGHAT, FQNNGV. V was pared by 1 base and J by 5 bases, with 8 bases between. The CDR3 loop is CASSLVQGETQYF. The CDR3, as DNA: TGTGCCAGCAGCTTAGTTCAGGGTGAGACCCAGTACTTC.

The rearrangement links TRBV14 to TRBJ2-4, with D possibly matching TRBD2 (5 bases). The CDR3 has 14 residues. The V and J ends lost 4 bases and 4 bases respectively, with 11 bases between them. Germline lookup yields CDR1 SGHDN and CDR2 FVKESK. The CDR3 region has the DNA TGTGCCAGCAGCCCGTTCCTAGCAAAAAACATTCAGTACTTC. Translation: CASSPFLAKNIQYF.

The chain couples TRBV7-9 to TRBJ1-1, with 7 bases fitting TRBD1. The CDR3 runs to 13 residues. Trimming at V came to 11 bases and at J to 5 bases, leaving 11 bases not matched to a gene. The V gene's germline CDR1 is SEHNR and CDR2 FQNEAQ (reference sequence). CDR3 nucleotides: TGTGCCTTAGAGAGGGGGCTAGGAACTGAAGCTTTCTTT. Translated: CALERGLGTEAFF.

This clone appeared once. The rearrangement uses TRBV10-2 and TRBJ2-7; D uncertain. The CDR3 has 15 residues. Trimming pared 3 bases from V and 0 bases from J, leaving 12 bases between. CDR1 is WSHSY, CDR2 SAAADI, per germline. Here the CDR3 DNA reads TGCGCCAGCAGTGATCGTAGGACCCTCTCCTACGAGCAGTACTTC. Translating gives CASSDRRTLSYEQYF.

This clone was observed at least ten times. In DNA form, the CDR3 reads TGTGCCAGCTCCGGACAGGCGAACACTGAAGCTTTCTTT. Its translation is CASSGQANTEAFF. The gene calls are TRBV14 and TRBJ1-1; TRBD1 aligns across 7 bases. Germline loops: CDR1 SGHDN, CDR2 FVKESK. The ends lost 8 bases at V and 1 base at J; junction bases unmatched: 4. The CDR3 sequence is 13 residues long.

J is TRBJ2-7 and V is TRBV19; possibly TRBD1 for D (6 bases). The length of the CDR3 is 13 residues. The V and J ends lost 2 bases and 5 bases respectively, with 10 bases between them. Germline CDR1 reads LNHDA; CDR2 reads SQIVND (reference sequence). CDR3 nucleotide sequence: TGTGCCAGTAGTATAAACAGGGTCGACGAGCAGTACTTC. This codes for CASSINRVDEQYF.

A remark on this clone: A much larger clone lies a single base off, so this may be a read error. The rearrangement uses TRBV7-2 and TRBJ2-7; possible D gene TRBD2, 5 bases. Germline V gives CDR1 SGHTA, CDR2 FQGNSA. The CDR3 is 14 amino acids. Trimming removed 4 bases from V and 5 bases from J, with 15 bases in between. CDR3 residues: CASSSGLLPHEQYF. The DNA of the CDR3 is TGTGCCAGCAGCTCCGGACTTCTGCCCCACGAGCAGTACTTC. The whole variable domain, remainder taken from reference TRBV7-2 and TRBJ2-7, is GAGVSQSPSNKVTEKGKDVELRCDPISGHTALYWYRQSLGQGLEFLIYFQGNSAPDKSGLPSDRFSAERTGGSVSTLTIQRTQQEDSAVYLCASSSGLLPHEQYFGPGTRLTVT.

The chain joins TRBV28 to TRBJ2-1; 8 bases map to TRBD2. Trimming at V came to 3 bases and at J to 5 bases, leaving 21 bases not matched to a gene. The V gene's germline CDR1 is MDHEN and CDR2 SYDVKM. This CDR3 region has 20 residues. CDR3 protein: CASSFLASGRSDNHDNEQFF. CDR3 in DNA: TGTGCCAGCAGTTTCTTGGCTAGCGGGCGTTCGGACAACCACGACAATGAGCAGTTCTTC. Full variable domain (remainder filled in from reference TRBV28 and TRBJ2-1): DVKVTQSSRYLVKRTGEKVFLECVQDMDHENMFWYRQDPGLGLRLIYFSYDVKMKEKGDIPEGYSVSREKKERFSLILESASTNQTSMYLCASSFLASGRSDNHDNEQFFGPGTRLTVL.

The V gene is TRBV11-3, the J gene TRBJ1-1; TRBD1 agrees at 7 bases. The CDR3 totals 15 residues. CDR1 is SGHNT and CDR2 is YENEEA in the germline V gene. Trimming cost V 1 base and J 3 bases; bases outside gene matches: 5. The CDR3 DNA follows: TGTGCCAGCAGCTTAGGACAGGGAGGAGACACTGAAGCTTTCTTT. Translating gives CASSLGQGGDTEAFF.

Only a few counts were recorded for this clone. The chain recombines TRBV7-8 with TRBJ2-5, with TRBD1 matching over 7 bases. With 3 bases clipped from V and 4 bases from J, the junction kept 5 bases outside the gene matches. This CDR3 is built from 14 residues. Germline values: CDR1 SGHVS, CDR2 FQNEAQ. The chain's CDR3 is CASSFRGRRETQYF. CDR3 DNA sequence: TGTGCCAGCAGCTTCAGGGGGAGACGAGAGACCCAGTACTTC.

This clone has only a few counts. CDR3 in amino acids: CAWSKVRGNEQFF. DNA of the CDR3: TGTGCCTGGAGTAAGGTTCGCGGGAATGAGCAGTTCTTC. The rearrangement links TRBV30 to TRBJ2-1, with D possibly being TRBD2 (5 bases). V was trimmed by 2 bases and J by 7 bases, leaving 12 bases between them. CDR1 is GTSNPN, CDR2 SVGIG, per germline (reference sequence). The CDR3 is 13 residues long.

The genes are TRBV7-3 and TRBJ2-5, with 11 bases lining up with TRBD2. J gave up 5 bases and V 4 bases, and 3 bases lay outside the gene matches. Germline values: CDR1 SGHTA, CDR2 FQGTGA. The CDR3 covers 14 residues. DNA of the CDR3: TGTGCCAGCAGCTCCACTAGCGGGGGCGAGACCCAGTACTTC. It is translated as CASSSTSGGETQYF.